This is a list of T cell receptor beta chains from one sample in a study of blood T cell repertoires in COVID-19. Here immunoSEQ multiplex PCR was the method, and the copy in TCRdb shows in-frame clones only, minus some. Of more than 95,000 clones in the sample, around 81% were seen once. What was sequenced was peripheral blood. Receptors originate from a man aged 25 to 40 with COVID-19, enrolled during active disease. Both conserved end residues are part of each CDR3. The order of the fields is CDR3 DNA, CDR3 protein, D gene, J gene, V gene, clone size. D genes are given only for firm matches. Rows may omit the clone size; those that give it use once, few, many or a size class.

DNA: TGTGCCACCAGTGATTTAAGCGGGAGTAGTTCCAATGAGCAGTTCTTC
CDR3: CATSDLSGSSSNEQFF
D: TRBD2
J: TRBJ2-1
V: TRBV24-1
size: once

DNA: TGTGCCAGCAGTTTATCCAGGGATGGGGATGAGCAGTTCTTC
CDR3: CASSLSRDGDEQFF
D: .
J: TRBJ2-1
V: TRBV28
size: .

DNA: TGTGCCAGCAGCTTGGCCGGGACACTTAATGAAAAACTGTTTTTT
CDR3: CASSLAGTLNEKLFF
D: .
J: TRBJ1-4
V: TRBV5-5
size: few

DNA: TGTGCCATCAAAAGTCAGGGTGGCACCGGGGAGCTGTTTTTT
CDR3: CAIKSQGGTGELFF
D: .
J: TRBJ2-2
V: TRBV10-3
size: .

DNA: TGTGCCAGCGGAGACTCTGGGGCCAACGTCCTGACTTTC
CDR3: CASGDSGANVLTF
D: .
J: TRBJ2-6
V: TRBV7-9
size: .

DNA: TGTGCCAGCAGCGTAGCGGGGGGGACCCCCTACGAGCAGTACTTC
CDR3: CASSVAGGTPYEQYF
D: TRBD2
J: TRBJ2-7
V: TRBV9
size: .

DNA: TGTGCCAGCAGAATCGGGACAGCTAATGAAAAACTGTTTTTT
CDR3: CASRIGTANEKLFF
D: TRBD1
J: TRBJ1-4
V: TRBV28
size: .

DNA: TGCGCCAGCAGCATAAATCCACGGGATACGCAGTATTTT
CDR3: CASSINPRDTQYF
D: .
J: TRBJ2-3
V: TRBV5-1
size: .

DNA: TGTGCCAGCAGCCAAGAACAGGGTCTCTATGGCTACACCTTC
CDR3: CASSQEQGLYGYTF
D: .
J: TRBJ1-2
V: TRBV3-1/TRBV3-2
size: .

DNA: TGTGCCACCTCAGAGACGAAGGGGGCCGAGCAGTACTTC
CDR3: CATSETKGAEQYF
D: TRBD1
J: TRBJ2-7
V: TRBV27
size: .

DNA: TGCAGCGTTAGGACGGGGGGGTATCAGCCCCAGCATTTT
CDR3: CSVRTGGYQPQHF
D: .
J: TRBJ1-5
V: TRBV29-1
size: few

DNA: TGTGCCAGCAGCCCAGGGCCACTGATAGCTGGAAACACCATATATTTT
CDR3: CASSPGPLIAGNTIYF
D: .
J: TRBJ1-3
V: TRBV14
size: .

DNA: TGCGCCAGCAGCCCGGAGTGGAGCCTTAACACTGAAGCTTTCTTT
CDR3: CASSPEWSLNTEAFF
D: .
J: TRBJ1-1
V: TRBV5-1
size: .

DNA: TGTGCCAGCAGCCAACCTTGGGACAGGGTCACTGAAGCTTTCTTT
CDR3: CASSQPWDRVTEAFF
D: TRBD1
J: TRBJ1-1
V: TRBV11-2
size: .

DNA: TGTGCCAGCAGCTTAGAACAGGGCCTCTACGAGCAGTACTTC
CDR3: CASSLEQGLYEQYF
D: .
J: TRBJ2-7
V: TRBV11-2
size: .

DNA: TGTGCCAGCAGCTTAATCGGGGGGCGAGGCAATGAGCAGTTCTTC
CDR3: CASSLIGGRGNEQFF
D: .
J: TRBJ2-1
V: TRBV7-8
size: few

DNA: TGTGCCAGCAGCTCTGGGACTAGCGGGAGATACGAGCAGTACTTC
CDR3: CASSSGTSGRYEQYF
D: TRBD2
J: TRBJ2-7
V: TRBV11-2
size: .

DNA: TGTGCCAGCAGTGAGTCCCTCCATCAGCCCCAGCATTTT
CDR3: CASSESLHQPQHF
D: .
J: TRBJ1-5
V: TRBV6-1
size: .

DNA: TGTGCCAGCAGCGTAACCGGGGGGCCAAACAATGAGCAGTTCTTC
CDR3: CASSVTGGPNNEQFF
D: .
J: TRBJ2-1
V: TRBV9
size: .

DNA: TGCGCCAGCAGTCCCCTTCCCACAGGGATTGGTTTTTACGAGCAGTACTTC
CDR3: CASSPLPTGIGFYEQYF
D: .
J: TRBJ2-7
V: TRBV23-1
size: few

DNA: TGTGCCTGGATGAATGGCAGCCCCTCTAGCCCAGCGGGCTCATTC
CDR3: CAWMNGSPSSPAGSF
D: .
J: TRBJ1-2
V: TRBV30
size: .

DNA: TGCGCCAGCAGCCAAGTAGGTGGAGGGCAAGAGACCCAGTACTTC
CDR3: CASSQVGGGQETQYF
D: .
J: TRBJ2-5
V: TRBV4-1
size: .

DNA: TGTGCCAGCAGTCCATTCCTATACAGCCGCTCTGGAAACACCATATATTTT
CDR3: CASSPFLYSRSGNTIYF
D: .
J: TRBJ1-3
V: TRBV28
size: .

DNA: TGTGCCTGGAGTGCAGGACTAGCGGGGGGGCAAGAGACCCAGTACTTC
CDR3: CAWSAGLAGGQETQYF
D: TRBD2
J: TRBJ2-5
V: TRBV30
size: .

DNA: TGCGCCAGCAGCCAAGAGTTAGAACTAGCGTCCTCAGAGACCCAGTACTTC
CDR3: CASSQELELASSETQYF
D: TRBD2
J: TRBJ2-5
V: TRBV4-1
size: .

DNA: TGTGCCAGCAGCTCTCAACGGGATCAGCCCCAGCATTTT
CDR3: CASSSQRDQPQHF
D: .
J: TRBJ1-5
V: TRBV4-2
size: .

DNA: TGTGCCAGCAGTTACCGGGCCCTGAGGGGGCCAGATACGCAGTATTTT
CDR3: CASSYRALRGPDTQYF
D: TRBD1
J: TRBJ2-3
V: TRBV6-5
size: .

DNA: TGTGCCAGCAGTTTTAATCCCGGGACAGGGGTGGGGACCCAGTACTTC
CDR3: CASSFNPGTGVGTQYF
D: TRBD1
J: TRBJ2-5
V: TRBV28
size: .

DNA: TGTGCCTGGAGTGCCGGGGGAGAGCAGTACTTC
CDR3: CAWSAGGEQYF
D: .
J: TRBJ2-7
V: TRBV30
size: .

DNA: TGTGCCAGCAGCAAAGTGATGGCCCAACGTGAGCAGTTCTTC
CDR3: CASSKVMAQREQFF
D: .
J: TRBJ2-1
V: TRBV21-1
size: .

DNA: TGTGCCAGCAGTTCAAAGCGGGAGGGGGCCTACGAGCAGTACTTC
CDR3: CASSSKREGAYEQYF
D: TRBD2
J: TRBJ2-7
V: TRBV6-5
size: once

DNA: TGTGCCAGCTCACCGACCTCAGGGGTTCCGAACACCGGGGAGCTGTTTTTT
CDR3: CASSPTSGVPNTGELFF
D: .
J: TRBJ2-2
V: TRBV18
size: .

DNA: TGTGCCAGCAGTCGACCTATCGGACTAGCGGGAGGGCCGGTGGTTAGTGAGCAGTACTTC
CDR3: CASSRPIGLAGGPVVSEQYF
D: TRBD2
J: TRBJ2-7
V: TRBV6-6
size: many

DNA: TGTGCCAGCAGCTTAGGACTACCCAACACAGATACGCAGTATTTT
CDR3: CASSLGLPNTDTQYF
D: .
J: TRBJ2-3
V: TRBV7-9
size: .

DNA: TGTGCCAGCAGCTTCCAGACTAGCGGAGGATACAATGAGCAGTTCTTC
CDR3: CASSFQTSGGYNEQFF
D: TRBD2
J: TRBJ2-1
V: TRBV5-4
size: .

DNA: TGTGCCAGCAGCGGAGGGCCAGGCGAGCAGTACTTC
CDR3: CASSGGPGEQYF
D: .
J: TRBJ2-7
V: TRBV9
size: .

DNA: TGTGCCAGCAGCCCACCGGGACTTAACTATGGCTACACCTTC
CDR3: CASSPPGLNYGYTF
D: .
J: TRBJ1-2
V: TRBV3-1/TRBV3-2
size: .

DNA: TGCGCCAGCAGCCCCGGACAGGGACAAGGAGCCCTCCACTTT
CDR3: CASSPGQGQGALHF
D: TRBD1
J: TRBJ1-6
V: TRBV5-1
size: .

DNA: TGTGCCAGCAGTGACGGACAGGGAACCACCGGGGAGCTGTTTTTT
CDR3: CASSDGQGTTGELFF
D: TRBD1
J: TRBJ2-2
V: TRBV6-4
size: few

DNA: TGCGCCAGCAGCTTGAGGGGGGGTAGCTATGGCTACACCTTC
CDR3: CASSLRGGSYGYTF
D: .
J: TRBJ1-2
V: TRBV5-1
size: .

DNA: TGCAGCGTTGAAGAAAAGCGGGAGAACACCGGGGAGCTGTTTTTT
CDR3: CSVEEKRENTGELFF
D: TRBD2
J: TRBJ2-2
V: TRBV29-1
size: .

DNA: TGTGCCAGCAGTTATGCAGCCTGGGGGCGCGCTCAGCCCCAGCATTTT
CDR3: CASSYAAWGRAQPQHF
D: .
J: TRBJ1-5
V: TRBV6-2/TRBV6-3
size: .

DNA: TGCGCCAGCAGTGAGTCTCGGGATTCACCCCTCCACTTT
CDR3: CASSESRDSPLHF
D: .
J: TRBJ1-6
V: TRBV10-1
size: .

DNA: TGTGCCAGCAGTCCGACAGGGGGTTCCTATGGCTACACCTTC
CDR3: CASSPTGGSYGYTF
D: TRBD1
J: TRBJ1-2
V: TRBV28
size: .

DNA: TGTGCCAGCAGTCTCTGGGAGGACACCGGGGAGCTGTTTTTT
CDR3: CASSLWEDTGELFF
D: .
J: TRBJ2-2
V: TRBV2
size: .

DNA: TGTGCCAGCAGCCAGACAGGGAACTATGGCTACACCTTC
CDR3: CASSQTGNYGYTF
D: TRBD1
J: TRBJ1-2
V: TRBV6-2/TRBV6-3
size: once

DNA: TGTGCCAGCAGTTACCAACAGGCAACCACGACGGGTAATAATTCACCCCTCCACTTT
CDR3: CASSYQQATTTGNNSPLHF
D: .
J: TRBJ1-6
V: TRBV6-2/TRBV6-3
size: .

DNA: TGTGCCTGGAGTGTATTATATGAGCAGTTCTTC
CDR3: CAWSVLYEQFF
D: .
J: TRBJ2-1
V: TRBV30
size: .

DNA: TGTGCCAGCAGTGAAAAGTGGACAGGGCTTCAGTTCTTC
CDR3: CASSEKWTGLQFF
D: TRBD1
J: TRBJ2-1
V: TRBV6-1
size: few

DNA: TGTGCCAGCAGTGAAGTGCCAAGCGGGGGCTACACCTTC
CDR3: CASSEVPSGGYTF
D: .
J: TRBJ1-2
V: TRBV6-1
size: .

DNA: TGTGCCAGCAGCCGGGCGGGACAGGGGACCTTTAAGACTGAAGCTTTCTTT
CDR3: CASSRAGQGTFKTEAFF
D: TRBD1
J: TRBJ1-1
V: TRBV5-4
size: .

DNA: TGTGCCAGCAGACTAGCGGGGAATGAGCAGTTCTTC
CDR3: CASRLAGNEQFF
D: TRBD2
J: TRBJ2-1
V: TRBV12-3/TRBV12-4
size: .

DNA: TGTGCCTGGAGAGGACAGTTTCCCTACGAGCAGTACTTC
CDR3: CAWRGQFPYEQYF
D: .
J: TRBJ2-7
V: TRBV30
size: .

DNA: TGTGCCACCAGCAGAGATCTGGGAGTCTCGGCCTCTACGGGGGCCAACGTCCTGACTTTC
CDR3: CATSRDLGVSASTGANVLTF
D: .
J: TRBJ2-6
V: TRBV15
size: .

DNA: TGTGCCAGCACCCCTTGGCCAGGAGGACACCCTAGCGATGGCTACACCTTC
CDR3: CASTPWPGGHPSDGYTF
D: .
J: TRBJ1-2
V: TRBV7-8
size: .

DNA: TGTGCCATCAGTGAGTCCATGGGCAGGGGGCAGAACGGGGAGCTGTTTTTT
CDR3: CAISESMGRGQNGELFF
D: TRBD1
J: TRBJ2-2
V: TRBV10-3
size: .